This T cell receptor beta chain was profiled in a study of STAT5B mutations in CD4+ large granular lymphocyte leukemia. Study as a whole: Among healthy controls, a particular HLA allele went with more CDR3 'QG' motifs.

Original methodology: The detection floor for productive clonotype frequency was 2.59 x 10-5. This table comes from immunoSEQ multiplex PCR, and its TCRdb copy is limited to in-frame clones, with some not included. V and J calls and clone size are copied from that table; D and trimming were computed from the DNA. This repertoire shows 30,000 to 40,000 clones, roughly 88% found once; its top ten account for roughly 0.95%. Germline-derived CDR1 and CDR2 are SGHRS and YFSETQ. The CDR3 spans 15 residues. With 1 base clipped from V and 9 bases from J, the junction kept 4 bases outside the gene matches. General study findings and limits: About a quarter of private leukemic clonotypes occurred rarely in other patients' non-leukemic repertoires.

Controls came from buffy coats of healthy blood donors. This clone was observed a few times. The antigen is not known. The specimen was CD4+ T cells from blood buffy coats. This chain uses TRBV5-1 with TRBJ1-6; 10 bases align to TRBD1. This TCR derives from a human donor in good health. The CDR3 DNA follows: TGCGCCAGCAGCTTGCAGGGACAGGGGACTTCACCCCTCCACTTT. It translates to CASSLQGQGTSPLHF.